The TCR beta chain described here comes from a study of Tregs in tolerant kidney transplant recipients. Broader study findings: Activated donor B cell expansion appeared to reveal the most relevant donor-specific TCRbeta repertoire. This study did not directly address biological reproducibility. Findings come from small patient numbers and require larger validation.

Turning to this clone: What it binds is unknown.

Measured with immunoSEQ multiplex PCR; TCRdb has only the in-frame clones, and not every one. The data hold over 60,000 clones, with 65% to 85% observed a single time. This CDR3 has 17 residues. Germline loops: CDR1 MDHEN, CDR2 SYDVKM. V was clipped by 7 bases and J by 3 bases; unmatched bases: 14. Unstimulated regulatory T cells (CD4+CD25+CD127-), CD4+CD25- non-regulatory cells, CD4 and CD8 cells were FACS-sorted from thawed PBMCs. The source of this sequence is a human donor in good health. Material: CD4+ T cells from blood. The chain has TRBV28 and TRBJ1-5, with 8 bases that match TRBD1. DNA of the CDR3: TGTGCCAGCATTTTTCAGGGGGCCGGGGGATCCAATCAGCCCCAGCATTTT. It translates to CASIFQGAGGSNQPQHF.